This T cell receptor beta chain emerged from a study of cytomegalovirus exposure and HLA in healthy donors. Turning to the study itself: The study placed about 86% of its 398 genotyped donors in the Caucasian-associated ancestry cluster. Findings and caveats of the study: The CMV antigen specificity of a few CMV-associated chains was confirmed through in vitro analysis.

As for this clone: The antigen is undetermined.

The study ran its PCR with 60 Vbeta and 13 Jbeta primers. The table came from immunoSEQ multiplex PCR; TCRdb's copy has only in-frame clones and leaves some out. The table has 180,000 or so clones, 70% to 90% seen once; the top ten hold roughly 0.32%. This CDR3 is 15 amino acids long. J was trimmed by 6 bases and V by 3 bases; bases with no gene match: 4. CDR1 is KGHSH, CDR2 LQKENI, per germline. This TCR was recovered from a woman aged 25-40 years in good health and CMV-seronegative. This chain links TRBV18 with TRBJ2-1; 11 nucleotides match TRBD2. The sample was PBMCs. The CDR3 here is CASSPGLAVLNEQFF. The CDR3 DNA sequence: TGTGCCAGCTCACCGGGACTAGCGGTCCTCAATGAGCAGTTCTTC. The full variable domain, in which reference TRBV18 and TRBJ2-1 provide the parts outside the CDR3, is NAGVMQNPRHLVRRRGQEARLRCSPMKGHSHVYWYRQLPEEGLKFMVYLQKENIIDESGMPKERFSAEFPKEGPSILRIQQVVRGDSAAYFCASSPGLAVLNEQFFGPGTRLTVL.